This TCR beta chain was profiled in a study of graft-versus-host responses after intestinal transplantation. Per the germline V gene, CDR1 is SGDLS and CDR2 is YYNGEE. The CDR3 has 14 amino acids. Trimming shortened V by 4 bases and J by 7 bases, and 14 bases separated the two germline ends. This clone has a single count. Its antigen is currently unknown. Data came from immunoSEQ multiplex PCR; TCRdb stores just in-frame clones and leaves some out. This table holds around 40,000 clones, 90% to 95% found once. The chain links TRBV9 to TRBJ1-4; the D gene is possibly TRBD1 (5 bases). Sequenced here: unstimulated CD8+ T cells sorted from spleen or lymph node cells, sampled before transplant. This sequence originates from a human donor who was the organ donor for an intestinal transplant. CDR3 sequence reads: CASSRGHPGEKLFF. CDR3 nucleotides: TGTGCCAGCAGCCGCGGACACCCCGGTGAAAAACTGTTTTTT.